The 31 T cell receptor beta chains listed next were all sequenced from one sample in a study of spatial heterogeneity in lung cancer. One entry per CDR3 protein, called by TCRdb with MiXCR from the 5' RACE reads. The table records about 12,000 distinct CDR3 sequences, 6% to 8.5% of them present only once. No antigens are known for them. Study-level points and caveats: Expanded alpha and beta TCR counts within tumors tracked tumor mutation counts.

Time point defined: sample taken at primary tumor resection. The material sequenced was lung tumor tissue, taken at surgery. These receptors all come from a female donor with early-stage non-small cell lung cancer.

By share, this clonotype counts as medium-sized (0.01 to 0.1%). This rearrangement joins TRBV29-1 to TRBJ2-6; D gene uncertain. The CDR3 is made up of 13 amino acids. Trimming removed 4 bases at V and 0 bases at J, with 4 bases between. CDR1 SQVTM and CDR2 ANQGSEA come from the germline V gene. The CDR3 here is CSVATSGANVLTF. The CDR3 DNA reads as TGCAGCGTTGCCACCTCTGGGGCCAACGTCCTGACTTTC.

This clonotype occurred many times. The chain couples TRBV7-2 to TRBJ1-1; 10 positions agree with TRBD1. The germline gives CDR1 SGHTA, CDR2 FQGNSA. The CDR3 sequence is 16 residues long. V shed 4 bases and J 10 bases; nucleotides not matched to a gene: 15. The CDR3 DNA reads as TGTGCCAGCAGCTGGGGACAGGGGTTCGTCAACTTGGCAGCTTTCTTT. Its translation is CASSWGQGFVNLAAFF.

This clonotype is medium-sized in the sample. This chain connects TRBV6-5 to TRBJ2-5, with 12 bases aligning to TRBD1. CDR1 and CDR2 (germline): MNHEY, SVGAGI. V trimming: 5 bases; J trimming: 4 bases; junction bases outside the gene matches: 8. The CDR3 is 16 residues long. The CDR3 reads CASSPRGTGGGETQYF. CDR3 nucleotide sequence: TGTGCCAGCAGTCCCCGGGGGACAGGGGGCGGAGAGACCCAGTACTTC.

The chain is built from TRBV5-1 and TRBJ2-7; no firm D call. In germline, CDR1 is SGHRS, CDR2 YFSETQ. Trimming took off 1 base at V and 6 bases at J, with 8 bases between the two ends. The CDR3 extends over 12 amino acids. The CDR3 nucleotides are TGCGCCAGCAGCTTGTCTTCCGTCGAGCAGTACTTC. The encoded protein is CASSLSSVEQYF.

This clonotype was recorded a few times. The gene calls are TRBV6-5 and TRBJ2-3, with 15 positions matching TRBD2. J lost 11 bases, V lost 5 bases, and 8 bases had no gene match. The CDR3 extends over 15 amino acids. Per the germline V gene, CDR1 is MNHEY and CDR2 is SVGAGI. The CDR3 coding sequence is TGTGCCAGCAGTCCCGGACTAGCGGGGGGGGATGGGCAGTATTTT. Translation gives CASSPGLAGGDGQYF.

This clonotype is termed medium-sized. The rearrangement uses TRBV7-2 and TRBJ2-3, with TRBD2 matching 14 bases. The CDR3 length is 16 residues. The junction had 5 bases not matched to a gene; V was cut back by 5 bases and J by 4 bases. The V gene's germline CDR1 is SGHTA and CDR2 FQGNSA. The CDR3: CASSGPGLAGADTQYF. The CDR3 DNA is TGTGCCAGCAGCGGACCGGGACTAGCGGGGGCAGATACGCAGTATTTT.

This clonotype came up many times. The V gene is TRBV20-1, the J gene TRBJ2-3, with TRBD2 matching over 13 bases. In germline, CDR1 is DFQATT, CDR2 SNEGSKA (reference sequence). The CDR3 has 17 residues. J gave up 3 bases and V 0 bases, and 6 bases lay outside the gene matches. The CDR3, as DNA: TGCAGTGCTAGAGACCCCGGACTAGCGGGAGTAACAGATACGCAGTATTTT. Its translation is CSARDPGLAGVTDTQYF.

This clonotype is deemed medium-sized (0.01 to 0.1%). This chain joins TRBV12-3 or TRBV12-4 and TRBJ2-7, with TRBD2 identical over 10 bases. The CDR3 is 17 residues long. The trim removed 2 bases at V and 5 bases at J, leaving 12 bases unmatched. The CDR3 region has the DNA TGTGCCAGCAGTTTACTAGCGGGAGATAACCCGACGGACGAGCAGTACTTC. This sequence encodes CASSLLAGDNPTDEQYF.

This clonotype has at least ten counts. The chain couples TRBV6-1 to TRBJ1-5; weak D call: TRBD1 (5 bases). Germline V gene data show CDR1 as MNHNS and CDR2 as SASEGT. The CDR3 is 15 amino acids. Trimming left V 4 bases short and J 0 bases short, with 10 bases between. CDR3 in DNA: TGTGCCAGCAGTGTCGGGACGGGTAGCAATCAGCCCCAGCATTTT. Protein: CASSVGTGSNQPQHF.

This clonotype was detected ten times or more. This chain uses TRBV5-1 with TRBJ1-3; D gene ambiguous. Germline CDR1 is SGHRS and CDR2 is YFSETQ. The CDR3 sequence is 17 residues long. The ends were cut back, 1 base at V and 1 base at J, with 15 bases in the middle. The CDR3 DNA reads as TGCGCCAGCAGCTTGACGGGTAGGGCCGGGTCTGGAAACACCATATATTTT. Translation gives CASSLTGRAGSGNTIYF.

By share, this clonotype counts as medium-sized. The genes are TRBV27 and TRBJ2-3; the match to TRBD1 covers 8 bases. Trimming cost V 3 bases and J 1 base; bases outside gene matches: 0. CDR3 size: 14 residues. Germline V gene lookup returns CDR1 MNHEY and CDR2 SMNVEV (reference sequence). The CDR3 loop is CASSLGQGTDTQYF. The CDR3 bases are TGTGCCAGCAGTTTGGGACAGGGCACAGATACGCAGTATTTT.

This clonotype was detected many times. The V call is TRBV20-1, the J call TRBJ2-1, with 7 bases identical to TRBD1. Germline lookup yields CDR1 DFQATT and CDR2 SNEGSKA (reference sequence). CDR3 size: 15 residues. The J segment lost 0 bases and the V segment lost 3 bases, leaving 5 bases of the junction unmatched. CDR3 amino acids: CSARGPGGSYNEQFF. The CDR3 nucleotides read TGCAGTGCTAGGGGACCAGGGGGCTCCTACAATGAGCAGTTCTTC.

V gene TRBV6-1 combines with J gene TRBJ2-1, with D unclear. The V end was cut by 7 bases, the J end by 0 bases, with 16 bases between. This CDR3 region has 16 residues. Per the germline V gene, CDR1 is MNHNS and CDR2 is SASEGT. CDR3 sequence: CASTPRAQRSYNEQFF. As DNA, the CDR3 is TGTGCCAGCACCCCCCGGGCCCAGCGCTCCTACAATGAGCAGTTCTTC.

Ten or more counts support this clonotype. The V call is TRBV12-5, the J call TRBJ2-5; weak D call: TRBD2 (5 bases). Germline lookup yields CDR1 LGHNT and CDR2 FRNRAP. This CDR3 has 15 amino acids. V shed 1 base and J shed 0 bases, with 9 bases lying between them. The CDR3 here is CASGLGIGNQETQYF. CDR3 coding DNA: TGTGCTAGTGGTTTGGGGATCGGGAACCAAGAGACCCAGTACTTC.

This clonotype is labeled medium-sized. J is TRBJ1-1 and V is TRBV20-1; possibly TRBD1 for D (5 bases). CDR3 length: 15 amino acids. The V gene lost 1 base and the J gene lost 5 bases, with 17 bases spanning the gap. The germline V gene encodes CDR1 DFQATT and CDR2 SNEGSKA (reference sequence). CDR3 sequence reads: CSARVSGREWTEAFF. The CDR3 nucleotides are TGCAGTGCTAGAGTTTCAGGCAGGGAATGGACTGAAGCTTTCTTT.

This clonotype qualifies as medium-sized. V gene TRBV7-6 combines with J gene TRBJ2-6, with unresolved D. CDR3 size: 14 residues. CDR1 and CDR2 (germline): SGHVS, FNYEAQ. Trimming left V 5 bases short and J 4 bases short, with 9 bases between. The CDR3 region has the DNA TGTGCCAGCAGCCCCCAGCTAGGGGCCAACGTCCTGACTTTC. This sequence encodes CASSPQLGANVLTF.

The table lists this clonotype with many counts. V and J are TRBV28 and TRBJ1-4, with a weak D call TRBD1 (6 bases). Germline loops: CDR1 MDHEN, CDR2 SYDVKM. V lost 3 bases to trimming and J lost 8 bases, with 13 bases between them. The CDR3 covers 14 residues. CDR3 sequence reads: CASSLRGRGEKLFF. For the CDR3, the DNA is TGTGCCAGCAGTTTGAGGGGGAGAGGGGAAAAACTGTTTTTT.

This clonotype is termed medium-sized. This rearrangement joins TRBV2 to TRBJ1-5; 7 bases are shared with TRBD1. The length of the CDR3 is 15 residues. Germline CDR1 is SNHLY and CDR2 is FYNNEI. The V gene end was trimmed by 3 bases and the J gene end by 0 bases; junction bases not matched to a gene: 2. The CDR3 DNA reads TGTGCCAGCAGTGAGGACAGGCATAGCAATCAGCCCCAGCATTTT. As protein: CASSEDRHSNQPQHF.

This clonotype occurred a few times. The gene calls are TRBV20-1 and TRBJ2-7, with 11 bases identical to TRBD2. Germline lookup yields CDR1 DFQATT and CDR2 SNEGSKA (reference sequence). V shed 5 bases, J shed 7 bases, and the junction held 13 bases outside the gene matches. CDR3 length: 15 amino acids. The CDR3 sequence is CSAGPSLAGVGEQYF. The CDR3, as DNA: TGCAGTGCTGGGCCTTCACTAGCGGGAGTAGGGGAGCAGTACTTC.

This clonotype was recorded many times. The chain uses TRBV20-1 and TRBJ2-5, with 7 bases aligning to TRBD2. After removal of 5 bases from V and 5 bases from J, the junction contained 11 bases not matched to a gene. Germline CDR1 reads DFQATT; CDR2 reads SNEGSKA (reference sequence). The CDR3 is made up of 14 amino acids. CDR3 sequence reads: CSAQPASGGETQYF. In DNA form, the CDR3 reads TGCAGTGCTCAACCCGCTAGCGGCGGGGAGACCCAGTACTTC.

This clonotype has ten or more counts. The chain employs TRBV7-9 and TRBJ2-7; TRBD1 matches 8 bases. The CDR3 spans 15 residues. V lost 4 bases to trimming and J lost 3 bases; unmatched junction nucleotides: 8. The germline V gene encodes CDR1 SEHNR and CDR2 FQNEAQ (reference sequence). The CDR3 sequence is CASSYSRDRFYEQYF. CDR3 DNA sequence: TGTGCCAGCAGCTACTCCCGGGACAGGTTCTACGAGCAGTACTTC.

This clonotype was observed many times. The chain employs TRBV6-1 and TRBJ1-5, with 8 bases fitting TRBD1. Germline V lookup: CDR1 MNHNS, CDR2 SASEGT. The CDR3 consists of 15 residues. V was clipped by 6 bases and J by 4 bases; unmatched bases: 8. CDR3: CASSHIGQGNQPQHF. CDR3 sequence (DNA): TGTGCCAGCAGCCACATCGGACAGGGTAATCAGCCCCAGCATTTT.

At least ten counts were recorded for this clonotype. The rearrangement links TRBV12-3 or TRBV12-4 to TRBJ2-1; D not certain. The V end lost 5 bases, the J end lost 7 bases, and 12 bases lay between the germline ends. The CDR3 consists of 13 residues. DNA for the CDR3: TGTGCCAGCAGTCCCCAACTGGGTAATGAGCAGTTCTTC. This translates into CASSPQLGNEQFF.

The table lists this clonotype with many counts. The genes are TRBV20-1 and TRBJ2-3, with D uncertain. The CDR3 loop spans 15 amino acids. The germline V gene has CDR1 DFQATT and CDR2 SNEGSKA (reference sequence). The V end was cut by 5 bases, the J end by 4 bases, with 19 bases between. In nucleotides, the CDR3 is TGCAGTGCTCATACCACATCCGATCGGCCAGATACGCAGTATTTT. Protein sequence: CSAHTTSDRPDTQYF.

This clonotype occurred many times. The V call is TRBV7-2, the J call TRBJ1-5; D ambiguous. Germline lookup yields CDR1 SGHTA and CDR2 FQGNSA. The CDR3 is 15 residues long. V lost 2 bases to trimming and J lost 8 bases, with 16 bases between them. In DNA, the CDR3 is TGTGCCAGCAGCTTATCGGCGCAGGCGATGAAGCCCCAGCATTTT. This encodes CASSLSAQAMKPQHF.

This clonotype was counted at least ten times. The CDR3 DNA is TGTGCCAGCAGCTTCTCGGAGGGGACTAGCGACTCCTACGAGCAGTACTTC. As protein: CASSFSEGTSDSYEQYF. This rearrangement joins TRBV7-9 to TRBJ2-7, with 10 bases that match TRBD2. This CDR3 has 17 amino acids. Germline CDR1 reads SEHNR; CDR2 reads FQNEAQ (reference sequence). V dropped 3 bases and J dropped 0; count of bases not matched to a gene: 8. Full variable domain (remainder filled in from reference TRBV7-9 and TRBJ2-7): DTGVSQNPRHKITKRGQNVTFRCDPISEHNRLYWYRQTLGQGPEFLTYFQNEAQLEKSRLLSDRFSAERPKGSFSTLEIQRTEQGDSAMYLCASSFSEGTSDSYEQYFGPGTRLTVT.

This clonotype is classed as medium-sized. The J gene is TRBJ2-1, the V gene TRBV9; 7 nucleotides line up with TRBD2. Germline lookup yields CDR1 SGDLS and CDR2 YYNGEE. Trimming removed 0 bases from V and 0 bases from J; junction bases left unmatched: 12. CDR3 length: 19 residues. The CDR3 protein is CASSVGGGSGRSSYNEQFF. The DNA of the CDR3 is TGTGCCAGCAGCGTAGGGGGCGGTAGCGGGCGGAGCTCCTACAATGAGCAGTTCTTC.

This clonotype is judged medium-sized. CDR3: CASSLGAGPGNTIYF. The CDR3 DNA is TGTGCCAGCAGCTTAGGGGCAGGGCCCGGAAACACCATATATTTT. The V call is TRBV7-2, the J call TRBJ1-3; D is perhaps TRBD1 (5 bases). Trimming cost V 1 base and J 4 bases, with 11 bases left between them. This CDR3 has 15 amino acids. Germline V gives CDR1 SGHTA, CDR2 FQGNSA.

This clonotype was seen at least ten times. V usage is TRBV6-5 and J usage is TRBJ2-5, with D hard to call. The length of the CDR3 is 13 residues. CDR1 and CDR2 (germline): MNHEY, SVGAGI. The V and J ends lost 4 bases and 7 bases respectively, with 13 bases between them. CDR3 protein: CASSSASLGTQYF. CDR3 bases: TGTGCCAGCAGTTCCGCCTCTCTCGGGACCCAGTACTTC.

At least ten counts were recorded for this clonotype. This chain connects TRBV20-1 to TRBJ2-1; 16 bases are a match to TRBD2. Germline V gene data show CDR1 as DFQATT and CDR2 as SNEGSKA (reference sequence). This CDR3 has 17 amino acids. J gave up 9 bases and V 1 base, and 9 bases lay outside the gene matches. CDR3 DNA: TGCAGTGCTAGAGCAGTCCGCGGGACTAGCGGGAGGGCTGAGCAGTTCTTC. Translation: CSARAVRGTSGRAEQFF.

The table lists this clonotype with many counts. CDR3 amino acids: CASSEPGYEQYF. CDR3 in DNA: TGCGCCAGCAGTGAACCCGGTTACGAGCAGTACTTC. The gene calls are TRBV10-1 and TRBJ2-7; no definite D call. Germline-derived CDR1 and CDR2 are WNHNN and SYGVQD (reference sequence). This CDR3 is built from 12 residues. Trimming removed 3 bases at V and 4 bases at J, with 7 bases between.